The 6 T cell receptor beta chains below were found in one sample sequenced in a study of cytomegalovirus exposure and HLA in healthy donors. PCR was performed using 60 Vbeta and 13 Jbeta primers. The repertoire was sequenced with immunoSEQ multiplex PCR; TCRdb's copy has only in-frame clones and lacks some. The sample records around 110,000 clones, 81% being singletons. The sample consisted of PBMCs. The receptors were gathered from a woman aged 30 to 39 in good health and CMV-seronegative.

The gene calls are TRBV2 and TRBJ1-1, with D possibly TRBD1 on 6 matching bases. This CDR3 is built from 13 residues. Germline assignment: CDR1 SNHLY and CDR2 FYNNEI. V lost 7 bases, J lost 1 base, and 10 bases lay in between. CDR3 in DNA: TGTGCCAGCAACGAACAGGGGAACACTGAAGCTTTCTTT. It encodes CASNEQGNTEAFF.

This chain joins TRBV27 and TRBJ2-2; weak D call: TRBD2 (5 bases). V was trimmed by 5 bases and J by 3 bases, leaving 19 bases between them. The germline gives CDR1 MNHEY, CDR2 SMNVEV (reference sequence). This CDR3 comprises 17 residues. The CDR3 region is CASSIRKRSDDTGELFF. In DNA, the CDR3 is TGTGCCAGCAGTATCCGGAAGCGGAGTGATGACACCGGGGAGCTGTTTTTT.

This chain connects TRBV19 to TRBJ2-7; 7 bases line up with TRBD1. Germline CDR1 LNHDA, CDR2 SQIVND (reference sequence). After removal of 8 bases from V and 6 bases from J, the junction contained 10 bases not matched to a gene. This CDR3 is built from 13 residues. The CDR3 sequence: CASRGQGVGEQYF. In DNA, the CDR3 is TGTGCCAGTCGAGGGCAGGGGGTGGGCGAGCAGTACTTC. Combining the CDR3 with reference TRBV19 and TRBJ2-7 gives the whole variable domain DGGITQSPKYLFRKEGQNVTLSCEQNLNHDAMYWYRQDPGQGLRLIYYSQIVNDFQKGDIAEGYSVSREKKESFPLTVTSAQKNPTAFYLCASRGQGVGEQYFGPGTRLTVT.

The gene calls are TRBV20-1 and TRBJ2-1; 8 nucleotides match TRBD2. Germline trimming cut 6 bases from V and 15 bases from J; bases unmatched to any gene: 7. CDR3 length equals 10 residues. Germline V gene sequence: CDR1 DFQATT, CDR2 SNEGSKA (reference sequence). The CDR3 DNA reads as TGCAGTGCAAAGCGGGAGTATCCGTTCTTC. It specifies CSAKREYPFF.

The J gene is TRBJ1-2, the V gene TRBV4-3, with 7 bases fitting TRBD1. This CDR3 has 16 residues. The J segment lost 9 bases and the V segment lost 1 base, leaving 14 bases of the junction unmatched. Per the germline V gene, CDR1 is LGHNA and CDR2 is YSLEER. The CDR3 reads CASSQGAGQSVYSYTF. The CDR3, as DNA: TGCGCCAGCAGCCAAGGGGCGGGACAGTCGGTCTACAGCTACACCTTC.

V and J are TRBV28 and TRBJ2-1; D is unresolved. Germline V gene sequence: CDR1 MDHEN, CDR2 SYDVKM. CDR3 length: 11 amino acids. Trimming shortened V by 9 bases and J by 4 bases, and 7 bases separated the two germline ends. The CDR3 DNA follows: TGTGCCAGTCAGACTTACAATGAGCAGTTCTTC. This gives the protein CASQTYNEQFF.